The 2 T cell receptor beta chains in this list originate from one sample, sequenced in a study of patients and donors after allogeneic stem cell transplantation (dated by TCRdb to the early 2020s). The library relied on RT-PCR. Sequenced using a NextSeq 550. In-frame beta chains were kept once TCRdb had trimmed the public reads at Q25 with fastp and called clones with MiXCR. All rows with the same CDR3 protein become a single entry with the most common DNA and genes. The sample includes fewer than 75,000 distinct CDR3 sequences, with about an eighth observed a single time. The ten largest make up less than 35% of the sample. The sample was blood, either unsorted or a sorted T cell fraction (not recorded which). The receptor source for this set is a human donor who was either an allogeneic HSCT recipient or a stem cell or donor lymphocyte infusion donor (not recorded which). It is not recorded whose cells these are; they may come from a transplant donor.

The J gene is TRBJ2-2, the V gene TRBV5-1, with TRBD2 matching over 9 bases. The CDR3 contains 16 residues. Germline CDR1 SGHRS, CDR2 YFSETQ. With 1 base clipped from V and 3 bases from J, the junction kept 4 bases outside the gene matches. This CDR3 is CASSLLLAGYTGELFF. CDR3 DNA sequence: TGCGCCAGCAGCTTGTTGCTAGCGGGATACACCGGGGAGCTGTTTTTT.

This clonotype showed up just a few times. CDR3 in amino acids: CASSFLRDQPQHF. The CDR3, as DNA: TGTGCCAGCAGCTTTTTGAGGGATCAGCCCCAGCATTTT. The chain links TRBV7-9 to TRBJ1-5; D not certain. V was cut by 3 bases and J by 5 bases, with 8 bases left in between. The CDR3 has 13 residues. CDR1 and CDR2 (germline): SEHNR, FQNEAQ (reference sequence).